A single sample is the source of the 27 T cell receptor beta chains below, sequenced in a study of blood T cell repertoires in COVID-19. The protocol was immunoSEQ multiplex PCR, while the TCRdb copy is restricted to in-frame clones and leaves out a portion. The sample has about 240,000 clones, around 89% seen once. Source material: peripheral blood. The receptors were gathered from a woman between 35 and 50 years old who had recovered from COVID-19.

This clone was observed once. This chain uses TRBV30 with TRBJ1-2; D might be TRBD1 (6 bases). Germline-derived CDR1 and CDR2 are GTSNPN and SVGIG (reference sequence). The CDR3 totals 13 residues. The CDR3 DNA is TGTGGGCTGGGGGCGGAAGCTAACTATGGCTACACCTTC. Its translation: CGLGAEANYGYTF.

The chain links TRBV6-4 to TRBJ1-1; 10 nucleotides match TRBD1. Germline V gene lookup returns CDR1 MRHNA and CDR2 SNTAGT. Unmatched junction bases numbered 5, after V lost 2 bases and J lost 11 bases. The CDR3 totals 13 residues. CDR3 in DNA: TGTGCCAGCAGTGACCTCGGGACAGGGGTGGCTTTCTTT. Translating gives CASSDLGTGVAFF.

A note on this clone: Other nucleotide sequences from this sample produce the same CDR3. The chain couples TRBV5-6 to TRBJ1-1; 7 nucleotides match TRBD1. Germline CDR1 reads SGHDT; CDR2 reads YYEEEE. This CDR3 has 13 amino acids. The ends lost 4 bases at V and 3 bases at J; junction bases unmatched: 3. CDR3: CASSPDRDTEAFF. The CDR3 nucleotides read TGTGCCAGCAGCCCCGACAGGGACACTGAAGCTTTCTTT.

V usage is TRBV24-1 and J usage is TRBJ1-2, with 8 positions matching TRBD1. The V gene's germline CDR1 is KGHDR and CDR2 SFDVKD. V trimming: 4 bases; J trimming: 7 bases; junction bases outside the gene matches: 7. The CDR3 contains 14 residues. The CDR3 sequence is CATSETGAFGGYTF. The CDR3 nucleotides are TGTGCCACCAGTGAGACAGGGGCTTTTGGTGGCTACACCTTC.

This clone was detected a few times. CDR3 region: CASSRMKGVGEQFF. CDR3 coding DNA: TGTGCCAGCAGCCGGATGAAGGGAGTGGGCGAGCAGTTCTTC. The rearrangement uses TRBV3-1 (or the pseudogene TRBV3-2) and TRBJ2-1; TRBD2 might be the D (5 bases). With 4 bases removed from V and 10 bases from J, the gap between germline ends came to 17 bases. The CDR3 runs 14 residues. Germline V gene sequence: CDR1 LGHDT, CDR2 YNNKEL (reference sequence).

This chain links TRBV4-1 with TRBJ1-5; 9 nucleotides agree with TRBD1. The V segment lost 0 bases and the J segment 7 bases; nucleotides outside the gene matches: 4. Looked up from germline, CDR1 is MGHRA and CDR2 is YSYEKL. This CDR3 is 15 amino acids long. The CDR3 region is CASSQERQGDQPQHF. The CDR3 DNA sequence: TGCGCCAGCAGCCAAGAAAGACAGGGGGACCAGCCCCAGCATTTT.

This chain uses TRBV20-1 with TRBJ2-6; 7 bases fit TRBD1. The trim removed 3 bases at V and 0 bases at J, leaving 5 bases unmatched. The germline CDR1 and CDR2 sequences are DFQATT and SNEGSKA (reference sequence). This CDR3 region has 16 residues. In nucleotides, the CDR3 is TGCAGTGCTAGTTTTGACAGGGCCTCTGGGGCCAACGTCCTGACTTTC. This translates into CSASFDRASGANVLTF.

The chain recombines TRBV18 with TRBJ1-3; maybe TRBD1 (5 bases). V lost 2 bases to trimming and J lost 4 bases, with 27 bases between them. The CDR3 extends over 20 amino acids. CDR1 KGHSH and CDR2 LQKENI come from the germline V gene. The DNA of the CDR3 is TGTGCCAGCTCACCATATTCATGGCGGTACGGCTCCAAGGGGGGAAACACCATATATTTT. Its translation: CASSPYSWRYGSKGGNTIYF.

The rearrangement links TRBV7-8 to TRBJ2-1, with 10 bases aligning to TRBD2. The CDR3 totals 16 residues. Germline loops: CDR1 SGHVS, CDR2 FQNEAQ. Trimming cost V 5 bases and J 6 bases; bases outside gene matches: 10. CDR3 DNA: TGTGCCAGCAGCCCCCAGGGACTAGCGACCCGCAATGAGCAGTTCTTC. Protein sequence: CASSPQGLATRNEQFF. Drawing the rest from reference TRBV7-8 and TRBJ2-1, the complete variable domain is GAGVSQSPRYKVAKRGQDVALRCDPISGHVSLFWYQQALGQGPEFLTYFQNEAQLDKSGLPSDRFFAERPEGSVSTLKIQRTQQEDSAVYLCASSPQGLATRNEQFFGPGTRLTVL.

The chain couples TRBV28 to TRBJ1-4; the D gene is possibly TRBD1 (6 bases). Trimming took off 4 bases at V and 8 bases at J, with 23 bases between the two ends. This CDR3 has 17 residues. Germline loops: CDR1 MDHEN, CDR2 SYDVKM. The CDR3 DNA sequence: TGTGCCAGCAGTTCCCCCGGGGGGTGGGGGCTGAGGGAAAAACTGTTTTTT. Protein: CASSSPGGWGLREKLFF.

The CDR3 sequence is CASSHLRDTQGGPLAKNIQYF. In DNA, the CDR3 is TGTGCCAGCAGCCACCTCCGGGACACTCAGGGGGGCCCACTAGCCAAAAACATTCAGTACTTC. The chain couples TRBV4-2 to TRBJ2-4, with D perhaps TRBD1 (7 bases). This CDR3 region has 21 residues. The ends were cut back, 3 bases at V and 0 bases at J, with 27 bases in the middle. From germline, CDR1 is LGHNA and CDR2 YNFKEQ.

The rearrangement joins TRBV30 to TRBJ2-2, with a weak D call TRBD2 (6 bases). Looked up from germline, CDR1 is GTSNPN and CDR2 is SVGIG (reference sequence). CDR3 size: 14 residues. The V end lost 0 bases, the J end lost 5 bases, and 10 bases lay between the germline ends. CDR3 loop: CAWSVRLATGELFF. For the CDR3, the DNA is TGTGCCTGGAGTGTGCGGCTAGCGACCGGGGAGCTGTTTTTT.

The genes are TRBV5-6 and TRBJ2-2; a weak D match, TRBD1 (6 bases). This CDR3 is built from 16 residues. V was trimmed by 0 bases and J by 2 bases, leaving 11 bases between them. Germline V lookup: CDR1 SGHDT, CDR2 YYEEEE. CDR3 sequence: CASSLVGQPNTGELFF. The CDR3 nucleotides read TGTGCCAGCAGCTTGGTAGGACAGCCAAACACCGGGGAGCTGTTTTTT.

This clone is a singleton in its sample. The genes are TRBV6-5 and TRBJ1-5; 8 nucleotides align to TRBD1. The ends lost 0 bases at V and 4 bases at J; junction bases unmatched: 5. The CDR3 runs 16 residues. Per the germline V gene, CDR1 is MNHEY and CDR2 is SVGAGI. As DNA, the CDR3 is TGTGCCAGCAGTTACTCCGGGACAGGACTAAATCAGCCCCAGCATTTT. This gives the protein CASSYSGTGLNQPQHF.

This chain connects TRBV11-2 to TRBJ1-2; D unresolved. There are 17 residues in the CDR3. Trimming removed 0 bases at V and 0 bases at J, with 14 bases between. CDR1 is SGHAT and CDR2 is FQNNGV in the germline V gene. This CDR3 reads CASSLDPRLLANYGYTF. DNA of the CDR3: TGTGCCAGCAGCTTAGATCCGCGGCTTTTAGCTAACTATGGCTACACCTTC.

The chain has TRBV5-1 and TRBJ2-6, with 7 positions matching TRBD1. CDR1 and CDR2 (germline): SGHRS, YFSETQ. CDR3 length equals 17 residues. Trimming at V came to 6 bases and at J to 0 bases, leaving 9 bases not matched to a gene. CDR3 nucleotide sequence: TGCGCCAGCACTCGGGGACAGCCCGGCTCTGGGGCCAACGTCCTGACTTTC. Translating gives CASTRGQPGSGANVLTF. Filled out from reference TRBV5-1 and TRBJ2-6, the complete variable domain reads KAGVTQTPRYLIKTRGQQVTLSCSPISGHRSVSWYQQTPGQGLQFLFEYFSETQRNKGNFPGRFSGRQFSNSRSEMNVSTLELGDSALYLCASTRGQPGSGANVLTFGAGSRLTVL.

V and J are TRBV24-1 and TRBJ1-2, with 7 bases matching TRBD1. This CDR3 is 11 amino acids long. Germline loops: CDR1 KGHDR, CDR2 SFDVKD. The ends lost 9 bases at V and 8 bases at J; junction bases unmatched: 5. The CDR3 protein is CATPEGQGYTF. Written as DNA, the CDR3 is TGTGCCACCCCCGAGGGACAGGGCTACACCTTC.

The chain employs TRBV11-2 and TRBJ1-3; the D is unclear. In germline, CDR1 is SGHAT, CDR2 FQNNGV. CDR3 length equals 16 residues. The V end was cut by 5 bases, the J end by 2 bases, with 16 bases between. The CDR3 sequence is CASSPRGWATGNTIYF. The CDR3 DNA reads TGTGCCAGCAGCCCCCGGGGATGGGCCACTGGAAACACCATATATTTT.

The chain uses TRBV19 and TRBJ2-5; no clear D gene. Trimming pared 3 bases from V and 5 bases from J, leaving 4 bases between. Germline V gives CDR1 LNHDA, CDR2 SQIVND (reference sequence). The CDR3 runs 11 residues. CDR3 DNA: TGTGCCAGTAGTATGGGCGAGACCCAGTACTTC. Amino acids: CASSMGETQYF.

The chain employs TRBV5-4 and TRBJ1-2; 10 bases fit TRBD1. From germline, CDR1 is SGHNT and CDR2 YYREEE (reference sequence). Losses at the gene ends were 0 bases for V and 3 bases for J; bases not matched to a gene: 5. This CDR3 is 16 amino acids long. This CDR3 is CASSLGDRGGDYGYTF. The CDR3 bases are TGTGCCAGCAGCTTGGGGGACAGGGGAGGGGACTATGGCTACACCTTC.

The chain is built from TRBV4-1 and TRBJ2-1, with no clear D. With 1 base removed from V and 2 bases from J, the gap between germline ends came to 12 bases. In germline, CDR1 is MGHRA, CDR2 YSYEKL. The length of the CDR3 is 16 residues. The CDR3 DNA is TGCGCCAGCAGCCAAGTTCACCTAGGTCCCTACAATGAGCAGTTCTTC. Amino acids: CASSQVHLGPYNEQFF.

The chain employs TRBV11-2 and TRBJ2-1; D uncertain. CDR1 is SGHAT and CDR2 is FQNNGV in the germline V gene. Trimming took 1 base from V and 12 from J, leaving 16 bases between them. The CDR3 is 14 residues long. In DNA, the CDR3 is TGTGCCAGCAGCTTAGGGAGTCGAACCCTTGGGCAGTTCTTC. Translated, it gives CASSLGSRTLGQFF.

The J gene is TRBJ2-3, the V gene TRBV9; 8 positions agree with TRBD1. The CDR3 consists of 15 residues. Per germline, CDR1 SGDLS and CDR2 YYNGEE. Unmatched junction bases numbered 6, after V lost 2 bases and J lost 4 bases. The DNA for the CDR3 is TGTGCCAGCAGCGTTCAGGGGGCGCGGGCAGATACGCAGTATTTT. Translating it yields CASSVQGARADTQYF. Variable domain in full (rest from reference TRBV9 and TRBJ2-3): DSGVTQTPKHLITATGQRVTLRCSPRSGDLSVYWYQQSLDQGLQFLIQYYNGEERAKGNILERFSAQQFPDLHSELNLSSLELGDSALYFCASSVQGARADTQYFGPGTRLTVL.

CDR3 loop: CASSPGPPTGGTTNEKLFF. Written as DNA, the CDR3 is TGTGCCAGCAGCCCAGGCCCCCCCACAGGGGGAACAACTAATGAAAAACTGTTTTTT. The chain is built from TRBV3-1 (or the pseudogene TRBV3-2) and TRBJ1-4; 8 bases are a match to TRBD1. Germline V CDR1 and CDR2: LGHDT, YNNKEL (reference sequence). The ends lost 4 bases at V and 0 bases at J; junction bases unmatched: 13. This CDR3 has 19 amino acids.

The gene calls are TRBV4-1 and TRBJ2-5; a possible D gene is TRBD2 (5 bases). Trimming stripped 2 bases from V and 2 bases from J, with 12 bases between. Germline CDR1 reads MGHRA; CDR2 reads YSYEKL. The length of the CDR3 is 15 residues. CDR3 coding DNA: TGCGCCAGCAGCCAAATAGGGCGAGGGCAAGAGACCCAGTACTTC. It specifies CASSQIGRGQETQYF.

The chain is built from TRBV9 and TRBJ1-2; unclear D gene. V gave up 0 bases and J gave up 0 bases, with 9 bases separating them. The CDR3 is 15 residues long. Germline V gene lookup returns CDR1 SGDLS and CDR2 YYNGEE. The CDR3 coding sequence is TGTGCCAGCAGCGTAGGGCAGCTAGCTAACTATGGCTACACCTTC. Its translation: CASSVGQLANYGYTF.

This sequence joins TRBV5-4 and TRBJ2-5; 8 bases line up with TRBD2. The CDR3 has 13 residues. Germline values: CDR1 SGHNT, CDR2 YYREEE (reference sequence). J was trimmed by 5 bases and V by 3 bases; bases with no gene match: 3. The chain's CDR3 is CASSSRGGETQYF. The DNA for the CDR3 is TGTGCCAGCAGCTCCCGGGGGGGGGAGACCCAGTACTTC.